A selection of T cell receptor beta chains follows, all from one sample in a study of blood T cell repertoires in COVID-19. Using immunoSEQ multiplex PCR, the repertoire was profiled, and TCRdb retains in-frame clones only, with some absent. This table holds 250,000 to 350,000 clones, about 90% found once. The source material was PBMCs or T cells enriched from blood (not recorded which). These receptors all come from a woman aged 18-29 years with acute COVID-19. The CDR3 runs from the conserved cysteine through the conserved F or W. A D gene is named only where the DNA matches it firmly. Size is omitted from some rows. Given values are once, few, many or a class for expanded clones.

j_gene | v_gene | abundance | d_gene | CDR3aa | CDR3nt
TRBJ1-1 | TRBV27 | once | TRBD1 | CASSLLTTGGNTEAFF | TGTGCCAGCAGTTTACTGACGACAGGGGGCAACACTGAAGCTTTCTTT
TRBJ2-1 | TRBV7-9 | . | TRBD2 | CASSTEREGSYNEQFF | TGTGCCAGCAGCACCGAGCGGGAGGGCTCCTACAATGAGCAGTTCTTC
TRBJ2-7 | TRBV5-6 | . | TRBD1 | CASSWGQEDEQYF | TGTGCCAGCAGCTGGGGACAGGAGGACGAGCAGTACTTC
TRBJ2-7 | TRBV19 | once | TRBD2 | CASSRLAGGFYEQYF | TGTGCCAGTAGTAGACTAGCGGGAGGGTTCTACGAGCAGTACTTC
TRBJ1-1 | TRBV7-9 | . | . | CAIRGTDSMNTEAFF | TGTGCCATCAGGGGTACAGACAGCATGAACACTGAAGCTTTCTTT
TRBJ2-7 | TRBV5-6 | . | . | CASSPMTDYHEQYF | TGTGCCAGCAGCCCAATGACGGACTATCACGAGCAGTACTTC
TRBJ1-5 | TRBV7-2 | . | . | CASSLAPGPHSNQPQHF | TGTGCCAGCAGCTTAGCTCCAGGGCCCCATAGCAATCAGCCCCAGCATTTT
TRBJ2-7 | TRBV5-1 | . | TRBD1 | CASQTQGGPYEQYF | TGCGCCAGCCAAACACAGGGGGGCCCCTACGAGCAGTACTTC
TRBJ2-5 | TRBV25-1 | . | TRBD1 | CASSDRGLETQYF | TGTGCCAGCAGTGATAGGGGGCTTGAGACCCAGTACTTC
TRBJ2-3 | TRBV28 | . | TRBD2 | CASSSGGPSDTQYF | TGTGCCAGCAGTTCGGGAGGGCCGTCAGATACGCAGTATTTT
TRBJ1-5 | TRBV28 | . | . | CASSLGSTGGQPQHF | TGTGCCAGCAGTTTAGGTTCAACGGGGGGTCAGCCCCAGCATTTT
TRBJ2-4 | TRBV3-1/TRBV3-2 | once | . | CASSQVLARGGVTQYF | TGTGCCAGCAGCCAAGTTTTGGCGAGGGGGGGAGTGACTCAGTACTTC
TRBJ2-7 | TRBV28 | . | . | CASSIVNYEQYF | TGTGCCAGCAGCATAGTAAACTACGAGCAGTACTTC
TRBJ2-7 | TRBV5-1 | . | . | CASSLWTEYYEQYF | TGCGCCAGCAGCTTATGGACAGAGTATTACGAGCAGTACTTC
TRBJ2-7 | TRBV5-5 | . | . | CASSLPDTSYEQYF | TGTGCCAGCAGCTTGCCTGACACTTCCTACGAGCAGTACTTC
TRBJ1-2 | TRBV29-1 | few | . | CSVWSLRGIGYTF | TGCAGCGTTTGGTCCCTCCGGGGTATAGGCTACACCTTC
TRBJ1-5 | TRBV2 | . | . | CASTEGNQPQHF | TGTGCCAGCACGGAGGGTAATCAGCCCCAGCATTTT
TRBJ2-3 | TRBV5-1 | . | TRBD1 | CASSSLDRGSTDTQYF | TGCGCCAGCAGCTCCCTCGACAGGGGTAGCACAGATACGCAGTATTTT
TRBJ1-5 | TRBV27 | . | . | CASRGGGADYSNQPQHF | TGTGCCAGCAGGGGTGGCGGGGCTGATTATAGCAATCAGCCCCAGCATTTT
TRBJ1-2 | TRBV27 | . | . | CASSMRQASGYGYTF | TGTGCCAGCAGTATGCGACAGGCCTCGGGCTATGGCTACACCTTC
TRBJ1-1 | TRBV15 | few | . | CATGDKENTEAFF | TGTGCCACCGGTGACAAGGAAAACACTGAAGCTTTCTTT
TRBJ2-4 | TRBV2 | . | . | CASSEGGARAKNIQYF | TGTGCCAGCAGTGAAGGTGGGGCTCGGGCCAAAAACATTCAGTACTTC
TRBJ1-4 | TRBV3-1/TRBV3-2 | . | . | CASSRSQFATNEKLFF | TGTGCCAGCAGCCGGAGCCAATTTGCAACTAATGAAAAACTGTTTTTT
TRBJ1-2 | TRBV11-3 | . | . | CASSLGPSYGYTF | TGTGCCAGCAGCTTGGGCCCATCCTATGGCTACACCTTC
TRBJ1-5 | TRBV6-4 | . | TRBD1 | CASSPDRGQPQHF | TGTGCCAGCAGTCCGGACAGGGGCCAGCCCCAGCATTTT
TRBJ2-7 | TRBV5-6 | few | . | CASSLGQGGYEQYF | TGTGCCAGCAGCTTAGGCCAGGGGGGCTACGAGCAGTACTTC